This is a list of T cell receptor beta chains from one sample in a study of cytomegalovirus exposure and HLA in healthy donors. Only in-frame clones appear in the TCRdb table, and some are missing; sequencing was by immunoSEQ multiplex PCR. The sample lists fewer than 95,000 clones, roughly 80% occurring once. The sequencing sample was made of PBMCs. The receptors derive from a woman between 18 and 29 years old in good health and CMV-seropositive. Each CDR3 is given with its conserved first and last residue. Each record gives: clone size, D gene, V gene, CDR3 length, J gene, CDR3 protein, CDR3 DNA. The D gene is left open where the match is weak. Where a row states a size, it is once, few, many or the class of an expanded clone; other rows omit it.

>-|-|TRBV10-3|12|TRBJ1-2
CASLRPSGGYTF
TGTGCTTCCCTCAGACCCTCGGGTGGCTACACCTTC
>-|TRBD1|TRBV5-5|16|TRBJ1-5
CASSGTGPYSNQPQHF
TGTGCCAGCAGCGGGACAGGGCCCTATAGCAATCAGCCCCAGCATTTT
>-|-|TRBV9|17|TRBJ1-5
CASSVELSGDSFQPQHF
TGTGCCAGCAGCGTAGAATTGTCGGGGGATAGTTTTCAGCCCCAGCATTTT
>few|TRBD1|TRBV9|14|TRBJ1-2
CASSVGGGNYGYTF
TGTGCCAGCAGCGTAGGAGGGGGCAACTATGGCTACACCTTC
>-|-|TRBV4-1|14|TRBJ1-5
CASSLGGGNQPQHF
TGCGCCAGCAGCCTGGGCGGGGGCAATCAGCCCCAGCATTTT
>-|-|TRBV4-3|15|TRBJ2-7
CASSQDAGGNYEQYF
TGCGCCAGCAGCCAAGATGCAGGGGGGAACTACGAGCAGTACTTC
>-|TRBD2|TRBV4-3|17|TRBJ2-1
CASSQEGGGAYYNEQFF
TGCGCCAGCAGCCAAGAAGGCGGGGGGGCTTACTACAATGAGCAGTTCTTC
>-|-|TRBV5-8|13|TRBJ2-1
CASSRVLANEQFF
TGTGCCAGCAGCCGGGTACTAGCCAATGAGCAGTTCTTC
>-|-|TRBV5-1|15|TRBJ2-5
CASSLALEGQETQYF
TGCGCCAGCAGCTTGGCCCTAGAGGGACAAGAGACCCAGTACTTC
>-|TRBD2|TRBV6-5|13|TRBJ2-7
CATAGTASYEQYF
TGTGCCACAGCGGGAACCGCTTCCTACGAGCAGTACTTC
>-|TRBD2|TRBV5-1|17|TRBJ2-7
CASSWGPGERGGYEQYF
TGCGCCAGCAGCTGGGGGCCTGGGGAGCGGGGGGGCTACGAGCAGTACTTC
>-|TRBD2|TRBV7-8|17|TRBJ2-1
CASSVPTGSGVGREQFF
TGTGCCAGCAGCGTTCCGACTGGTAGCGGGGTTGGCCGTGAGCAGTTCTTC
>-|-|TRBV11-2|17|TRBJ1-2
CASSLDKTGPANYGYTF
TGTGCCAGCAGCTTAGACAAGACAGGCCCGGCTAACTATGGCTACACCTTC
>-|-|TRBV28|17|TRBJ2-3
CASSGAGASGRGDTQYF
TGTGCCAGCAGTGGGGCCGGCGCTAGCGGAAGGGGGGATACGCAGTATTTT
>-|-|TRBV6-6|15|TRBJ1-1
CASSYGLGEGAEAFF
TGTGCCAGCAGTTACGGGTTAGGGGAAGGAGCTGAAGCTTTCTTT
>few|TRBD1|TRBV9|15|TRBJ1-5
CASSVITGGTQPQHF
TGTGCCAGCAGCGTAATCACAGGGGGAACTCAGCCCCAGCATTTT
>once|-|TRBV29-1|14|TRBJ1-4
CSVVLRGEIEKLFF
TGCAGCGTTGTATTAAGGGGCGAGATTGAAAAACTGTTTTTT
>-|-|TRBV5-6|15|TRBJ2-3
CASSLTRVGTDTQYF
TGTGCCAGCAGCTTGACCAGGGTAGGCACAGATACGCAGTATTTT
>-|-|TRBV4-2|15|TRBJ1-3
CASSQDAFSGNTIYF
TGTGCCAGCAGCCAAGATGCGTTCTCTGGAAACACCATATATTTT
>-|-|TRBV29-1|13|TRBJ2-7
CSVELEAGLEQYF
TGCAGCGTTGAATTGGAGGCAGGCCTCGAGCAGTACTTC
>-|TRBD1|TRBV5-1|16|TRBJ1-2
CASSPTPRDRDYGYTF
TGCGCCAGCAGCCCCACCCCCCGGGACAGAGACTATGGCTACACCTTC
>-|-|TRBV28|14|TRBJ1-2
CASSLGRAVYGYTF
TGTGCCAGCAGTTTAGGCAGGGCTGTCTATGGCTACACCTTC
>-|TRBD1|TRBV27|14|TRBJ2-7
CAGRRTGLSYEQYF
TGTGCCGGCAGGAGGACAGGCCTTTCCTACGAGCAGTACTTC
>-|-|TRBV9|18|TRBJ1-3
CASSVASGRWNSGNTIYF
TGTGCCAGCAGCGTAGCCTCCGGCAGGTGGAACTCTGGAAACACCATATATTTT
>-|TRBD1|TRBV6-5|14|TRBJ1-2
CASSTKGAVGGYTF
TGTGCCAGCAGCACAAAGGGGGCGGTCGGAGGCTACACCTTC